These 15 T cell receptor beta chains share one sample of origin, sequenced in a study of cytomegalovirus exposure and HLA in healthy donors. It was with 60 Vbeta and 13 Jbeta primers that the PCR ran. The method was immunoSEQ multiplex PCR; TCRdb's version includes in-frame clones alone and lacks a portion of them. The table shows some 220,000 clones, with just under 80% occurring only once. Sequencing input: PBMCs. These TCRs come from a boy aged 5-17 years in good health and CMV-seronegative.

The chain recombines TRBV7-6 with TRBJ2-7, with a tentative D call TRBD1 (6 bases). The CDR3 has 13 residues. V shed 3 bases and J shed 3 bases, with 9 bases lying between them. Per the germline V gene, CDR1 is SGHVS and CDR2 is FNYEAQ. The CDR3 here is CASSLYRDYEQYF. The CDR3 DNA sequence: TGTGCCAGCAGCTTGTACAGGGACTACGAGCAGTACTTC.

In DNA form, the CDR3 reads TGTGCCAGCAGTTTACGACAGGGGGCGGTCACTGAAGCTTTCTTT. Amino acids: CASSLRQGAVTEAFF. This chain links TRBV27 with TRBJ1-1; 10 bases map to TRBD1. With 2 bases clipped from V and 4 bases from J, the junction kept 4 bases outside the gene matches. The CDR3 has 15 residues. Germline CDR1 reads MNHEY; CDR2 reads SMNVEV (reference sequence).

The V call is TRBV5-8, the J call TRBJ2-7; TRBD2 might be the D (5 bases). Germline CDR1 and CDR2: SGHTS and YDEGEE. The CDR3 is made up of 14 amino acids. With 2 bases removed from V and 7 bases from J, the gap between germline ends came to 16 bases. The CDR3: CASSFLPGGGEQYF. As DNA, the CDR3 is TGTGCCAGCAGCTTTCTTCCGGGCGGCGGGGAGCAGTACTTC.

The chain combines TRBV27 with TRBJ2-6; TRBD1 might be the D (5 bases). Trimming shortened V by 7 bases and J by 0 bases, and 22 bases separated the two germline ends. The germline gives CDR1 MNHEY, CDR2 SMNVEV (reference sequence). This CDR3 is built from 19 residues. CDR3 in DNA: TGTGCCAGCATCCCCCCCCCGACAGTCTTCCCCTCTGGGGCCAACGTCCTGACTTTC. It yields the protein CASIPPPTVFPSGANVLTF.

This chain connects TRBV5-4 to TRBJ2-7, with TRBD2 matching 7 bases. The CDR3 spans 15 residues. Looked up from germline, CDR1 is SGHNT and CDR2 is YYREEE (reference sequence). Unmatched junction bases numbered 10, after V lost 3 bases and J lost 4 bases. CDR3 amino acids: CASSSGGTNIYEQYF. The CDR3 nucleotides are TGTGCCAGCAGCTCGGGTGGGACTAACATATACGAGCAGTACTTC.

The rearrangement joins TRBV21-1 to TRBJ2-7; the DNA was not used to check the table's D call, TRBD1. TRBV21-1 is annotated as a pseudogene. This CDR3 contains 17 residues. CDR3 nucleotide sequence: TGTGCCAGCAGCAAAGGAGGGACAGGACCCAGCTCCTACGAGCAGTACTTC. Translation gives CASSKGGTGPSSYEQYF.

The rearrangement links TRBV5-1 to TRBJ1-4; D gene uncertain. CDR1 is SGHRS, CDR2 YFSETQ, per germline. V dropped 5 bases and J dropped 3 bases, with 8 bases sitting between them. This CDR3 is built from 13 residues. The chain's CDR3 is CASRRFANEKLFF. The CDR3, as DNA: TGCGCCAGCAGGCGGTTTGCTAATGAAAAACTGTTTTTT. The full variable domain, rest sourced from reference TRBV5-1 and TRBJ1-4, is KAGVTQTPRYLIKTRGQQVTLSCSPISGHRSVSWYQQTPGQGLQFLFEYFSETQRNKGNFPGRFSGRQFSNSRSEMNVSTLELGDSALYLCASRRFANEKLFFGSGTQLSVL.

The J gene is TRBJ2-1, the V gene TRBV6-5, with D possibly being TRBD1 (5 bases). This CDR3 has 12 residues. Trimming shortened V by 7 bases and J by 4 bases, and 8 bases separated the two germline ends. Looked up from germline, CDR1 is MNHEY and CDR2 is SVGAGI. The CDR3, as DNA: TGTGCCAGCACGAAGGGGTACAATGAGCAGTTCTTC. Translation gives CASTKGYNEQFF.

The genes are TRBV5-1 and TRBJ2-5, with TRBD1 identical over 7 bases. The V segment lost 3 bases and the J segment 2 bases; nucleotides outside the gene matches: 10. This CDR3 has 16 amino acids. From germline, CDR1 is SGHRS and CDR2 YFSETQ. The DNA for the CDR3 is TGCGCCAGCAGCTACCTCCTGACAGGGTCACAAGAGACCCAGTACTTC. Protein: CASSYLLTGSQETQYF.

The V gene is TRBV18, the J gene TRBJ2-1; TRBD2 might be the D (6 bases). Trimming stripped 2 bases from V and 5 bases from J, with 13 bases between. The CDR3 covers 15 residues. Germline V gene data show CDR1 as KGHSH and CDR2 as LQKENI. CDR3 in amino acids: CASSPGGARNNEQFF. CDR3 DNA: TGTGCCAGCTCACCAGGAGGGGCACGAAACAATGAGCAGTTCTTC.

V usage is TRBV13 and J usage is TRBJ1-1, with a possible D match to TRBD1 (5 bases). V dropped 5 bases and J dropped 3 bases, with 10 bases sitting between them. Germline V gene lookup returns CDR1 PRHDT and CDR2 FYEKMQ (reference sequence). This CDR3 contains 13 residues. CDR3 sequence (DNA): TGTGCCAGCAGCACGGGACTGGACACTGAAGCTTTCTTT. Amino acid sequence: CASSTGLDTEAFF.

The chain joins TRBV6-1 to TRBJ2-1; 9 positions match TRBD2. From germline, CDR1 is MNHNS and CDR2 SASEGT. With 7 bases clipped from V and 10 bases from J, the junction kept 11 bases outside the gene matches. CDR3 length: 14 amino acids. The CDR3 protein is CASTSPGTSNEQFF. The DNA of the CDR3 is TGTGCCAGCACATCCCCCGGGACTAGCAACGAGCAGTTCTTC.

The chain employs TRBV19 and TRBJ1-4, with D maybe TRBD1 (6 bases). This CDR3 comprises 14 residues. Trimming took off 6 bases at V and 8 bases at J, with 16 bases between the two ends. Germline assignment: CDR1 LNHDA and CDR2 SQIVND (reference sequence). The CDR3 nucleotides are TGTGCCAGTAGAAGAATACAGGGTGGAGAAAAACTGTTTTTT. Its protein is CASRRIQGGEKLFF.

The chain joins TRBV5-4 to TRBJ1-3; 8 nucleotides match TRBD1. V shed 2 bases, J shed 4 bases, and the junction held 8 bases outside the gene matches. The CDR3 covers 16 residues. Germline V gene data show CDR1 as SGHNT and CDR2 as YYREEE (reference sequence). CDR3 nucleotides: TGTGCCAGCAGCTTAGGCATTTGGACAGGGGGAAACACCATATATTTT. Translating gives CASSLGIWTGGNTIYF.

This chain links TRBV4-2 with TRBJ2-5; 10 nucleotides agree with TRBD2. Germline V gene lookup returns CDR1 LGHNA and CDR2 YNFKEQ. The CDR3 totals 18 residues. V shed 1 base and J 5 bases; nucleotides not matched to a gene: 13. CDR3 DNA sequence: TGTGCCAGCAGCCAAGTTTCCCTCCTAGCGGGAGAGGTGGAGACCCAGTACTTC. It is translated as CASSQVSLLAGEVETQYF.